Detailed here is one T cell receptor (beta chain). What it recognizes is unknown. This sample was taken from a study of T cell responses to AZD1222 COVID-19 vaccine. Study-level findings and limits: CD4 TCRs covered the whole spike, strongest at regions 160-218 and 743-854. Of the AZD1222 recipients, only six were seropositive at baseline. Elevations in Spike-specific TCR breadth and depth followed administration of two AZD1222 doses.

CDR3 length equals 15 residues. Germline CDR1 and CDR2: LGHDT and YNNKEL (reference sequence). The V segment lost 1 base and the J segment 13 bases; nucleotides outside the gene matches: 10. Libraries were prepared by immunoSEQ multiplex PCR; TCRdb keeps only in-frame clonotypes and omits some of them. The sample consists of tens of thousands of clones, 88% of them appearing once. The input for sequencing was peripheral blood, taken 28 days after the second AZD1222 dose. The receptor comes from an adult who received the AZD1222 COVID-19 vaccine. The chain recombines TRBV3-1 (or the pseudogene TRBV3-2) with TRBJ1-6, with TRBD1 matching over 7 bases. The chain's CDR3 is CASSQGQGSVSPLHF. CDR3 nucleotides: TGTGCCAGCAGCCAAGGACAGGGTTCGGTTTCCCCCCTCCACTTT.